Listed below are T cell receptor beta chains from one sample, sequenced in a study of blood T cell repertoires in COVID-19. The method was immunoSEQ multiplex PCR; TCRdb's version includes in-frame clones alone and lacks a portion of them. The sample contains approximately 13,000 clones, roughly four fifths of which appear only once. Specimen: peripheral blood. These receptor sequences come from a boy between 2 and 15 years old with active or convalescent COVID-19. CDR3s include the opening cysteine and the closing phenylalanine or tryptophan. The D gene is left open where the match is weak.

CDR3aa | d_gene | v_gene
CASSAVEEQYF | - | TRBV6-6
CASYPTGKGNQPQHF | TRBD1 | TRBV19
CASSSRVRTGANVLTF | - | TRBV6-6
CSASPQGYNSPLHF | - | TRBV20-1
CAWSVAGGQPYTF | - | TRBV30
CASSVLLTSGRTREQYF | TRBD2 | TRBV18
CAWIKAGSSYEQYF | - | TRBV30
CASSLGGRGSTYNSPLHF | - | TRBV27
CASSITSEANVLTF | TRBD2 | TRBV19
CASSLEGGKNTQYF | - | TRBV11-2